The subject of this entry is one T cell receptor (beta chain). Its cognate antigen has yet to be identified. Qualities for individual bases were not recorded, and no much larger clone is one base off. The entry originates in a study of T cell repertoires in aging, cancer and after chemotherapy (dated by TCRdb to the late 2010s). Turning to the overall study: Donors spanned six age groups from 30 or younger to 70 or older, with at least three individuals per group. Control TCR repertoires from healthy donors were recorded over several months to years, and clear clonal overlap was observed across re-sampling. The full dataset contained 8.5 million to 10 million TCR reads. To examine immunoaging and T cell reconstitution after chemotherapy, the study profiled TCR beta repertoires in peripheral blood from healthy donors and cancer patients. A cohort of 220 or so cancer patients (94 with hematological and some 120 with solid cancers) was assembled, and 95 healthy donors were included as a reference group.

Genomic DNA extracted from peripheral blood, rather than sorted cells or RNA, was used as the source for amplification of TCR beta rearrangements. Results and caveats for the whole study, not just this receptor: Compared with age-matched healthy donors, untreated patients with hematological or solid cancers had significantly lower TCR diversity and higher clonality in blood. An increase in median generation probability over the chemotherapy interval was observed in both cancer cohorts, suggesting that the repertoire was reconstituted through rebound thymic output. It was noted by the authors that conclusions about immunological memory after chemotherapy cannot be drawn from the repertoire data. In healthy donors, the decline in TCR diversity with age was mainly explained by loss of richness, whereas in cancer patients loss of evenness was also found to contribute.

Using a mixed TRB-A/B primer pool, multiplex touch-down PCR amplified rearranged TRB sequences covering the V, D and J segments. Illumina adapters and sample indices were attached to the amplicons in two consecutive PCR reactions using Phusion HS II polymerase. After gel purification with the NucleoSpin Gel and PCR Clean-up kit, the amplicons were checked using Qubit and an Agilent 2100 Bioanalyzer. The libraries were sequenced on an Illumina MiSeq with 600-cycle, single-indexed, paired-end runs. As for the original processing: TRB sequences were processed with MiXCR versions 2.12 and 3.0.5. Each unique CDR3 nucleotide sequence was treated as one clone, and only productive sequences with two or more reads were kept. The repertoire metrics were Shannon diversity, evenness, clonality (calculated as one minus evenness), and diversity profiles parameterized by alpha from 0 to 5. The IGoR algorithm was used to calculate generation probabilities for clones in the paired samples taken before and after chemotherapy. TCRdb's own reprocessing of the public reads used fastp at Q25 and MiXCR and kept productive beta chains. All rows with the same CDR3 protein become a single entry with the most common DNA and genes. The V and J calls and clone size are TCRdb's, not the authors'. In all, the sample holds more than 8,000 distinct CDR3 sequences, and 32% of those were seen once. More than 2.5% of the sample goes to the ten largest clones.

V loses 1 base of germline sequence and J loses 0 bases, and the interval between the two ends is 16 bases. Including cysteine and phenylalanine, the CDR3 has 16 amino acids. The retained sequence is limited to the CDR3, 48 bases, with the frame set at the first base. CDR1 and CDR2 (DFQATT, SNEGSKA) derive from the germline V gene (reference sequence). The chain employs TRBV20-1 and TRBJ2-7; the D match is possibly TRBD1 or TRBD2, with 5 bases aligned in each. The specimen sequenced was blood. This TCR derives from a human donor in good health. CDR3 region: CSARGQRARVSYEQYF. The base sequence is TGCAGTGCTAGAGGACAGAGGGCGCGTGTCTCCTACGAGCAGTACTTC.